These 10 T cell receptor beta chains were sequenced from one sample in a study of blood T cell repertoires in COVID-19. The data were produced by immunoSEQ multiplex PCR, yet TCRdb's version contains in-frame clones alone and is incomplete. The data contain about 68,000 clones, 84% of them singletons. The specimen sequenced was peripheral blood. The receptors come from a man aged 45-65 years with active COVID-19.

CDR3 sequence (DNA): TGTGCCAGCAGCTTAGGACTAGCGGGAGGGGTTGAGCAGTTCTTC. It translates to CASSLGLAGGVEQFF. This chain connects TRBV11-3 to TRBJ2-1; 14 bases agree with TRBD2. Germline lookup yields CDR1 SGHNT and CDR2 YENEEA. V gave up 1 base and J gave up 9 bases; unmatched junction bases: 2. The CDR3 extends over 15 amino acids.

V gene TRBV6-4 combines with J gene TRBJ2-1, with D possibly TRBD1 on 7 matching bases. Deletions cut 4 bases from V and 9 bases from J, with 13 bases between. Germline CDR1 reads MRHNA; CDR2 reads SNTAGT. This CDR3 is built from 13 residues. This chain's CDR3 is CASSVQGGAEQFF. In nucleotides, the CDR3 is TGTGCCAGCAGTGTTCAGGGGGGCGCTGAGCAGTTCTTC.

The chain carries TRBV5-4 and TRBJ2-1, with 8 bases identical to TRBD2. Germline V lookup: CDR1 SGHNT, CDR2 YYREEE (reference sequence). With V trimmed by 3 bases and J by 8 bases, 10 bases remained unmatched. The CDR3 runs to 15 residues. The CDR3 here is CASSSRGGSVHEQFF. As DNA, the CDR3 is TGTGCCAGCAGCTCCCGGGGGGGGTCGGTCCATGAGCAGTTCTTC.

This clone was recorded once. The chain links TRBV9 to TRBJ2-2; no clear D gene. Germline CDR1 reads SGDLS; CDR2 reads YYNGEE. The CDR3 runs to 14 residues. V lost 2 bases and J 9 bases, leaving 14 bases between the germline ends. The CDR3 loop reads CASSVGQASWELFF. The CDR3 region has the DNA TGTGCCAGCAGCGTGGGCCAGGCCTCGTGGGAGCTGTTTTTT. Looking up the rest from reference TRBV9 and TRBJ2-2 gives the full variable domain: DSGVTQTPKHLITATGQRVTLRCSPRSGDLSVYWYQQSLDQGLQFLIQYYNGEERAKGNILERFSAQQFPDLHSELNLSSLELGDSALYFCASSVGQASWELFFGEGSRLTVL.

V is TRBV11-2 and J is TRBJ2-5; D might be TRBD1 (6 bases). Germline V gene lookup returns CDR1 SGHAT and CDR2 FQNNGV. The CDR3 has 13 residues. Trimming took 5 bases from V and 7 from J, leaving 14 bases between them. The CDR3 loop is CASSIYREVTQYF. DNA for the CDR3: TGTGCCAGCAGCATATACAGGGAAGTGACCCAGTACTTC.

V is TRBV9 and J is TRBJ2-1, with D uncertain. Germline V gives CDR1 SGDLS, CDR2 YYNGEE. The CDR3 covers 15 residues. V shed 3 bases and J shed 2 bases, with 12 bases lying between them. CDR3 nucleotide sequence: TGTGCCAGCAGCGGGAGAAGTAGACCCTACAATGAGCAGTTCTTC. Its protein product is CASSGRSRPYNEQFF.

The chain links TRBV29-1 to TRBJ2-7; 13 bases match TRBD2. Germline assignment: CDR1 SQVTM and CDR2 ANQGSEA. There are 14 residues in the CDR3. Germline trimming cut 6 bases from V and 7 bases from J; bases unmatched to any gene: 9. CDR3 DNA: TGCAGCGTCCTCAGACCGGGACTAGCGGGAGAGCAGTACTTC. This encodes CSVLRPGLAGEQYF.

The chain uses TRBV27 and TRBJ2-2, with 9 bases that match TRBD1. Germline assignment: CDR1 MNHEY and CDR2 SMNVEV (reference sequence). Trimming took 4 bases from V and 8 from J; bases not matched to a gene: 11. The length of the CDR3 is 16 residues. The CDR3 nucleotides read TGTGCCAGCAGTTCCCAGATACAGGGGGCGCTGGGGGAGCTGTTTTTT. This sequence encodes CASSSQIQGALGELFF.

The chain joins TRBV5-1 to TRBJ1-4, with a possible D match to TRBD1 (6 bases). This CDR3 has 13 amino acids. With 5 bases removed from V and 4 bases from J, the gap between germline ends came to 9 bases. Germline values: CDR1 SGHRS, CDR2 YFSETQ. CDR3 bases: TGCGCCAGCAGGGACAGTTTTAATGAAAAACTGTTTTTT. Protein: CASRDSFNEKLFF.

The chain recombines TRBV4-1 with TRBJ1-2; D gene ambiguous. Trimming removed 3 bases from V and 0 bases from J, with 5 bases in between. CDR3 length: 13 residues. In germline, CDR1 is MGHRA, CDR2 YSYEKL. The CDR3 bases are TGCGCCAGCAGCCAGAGCTCTAACTATGGCTACACCTTC. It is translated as CASSQSSNYGYTF.